This T cell receptor (beta chain) came from a study of blood T cell repertoires in COVID-19. Study information: PBMCs, B-cell-depleted T cells, or T cells were the source of the cDNA or gDNA that made up the material.

Under the authors' procedure: Amplification of reference gene primers provided the estimated nucleated cell counts. Repertoires were generated with immunoSEQ multiplex PCR, while TCRdb's copy carries only in-frame clones and drops some. D and trimming come from the DNA, and the V and J calls and clone size come from that table. The data contain 350,000 to 450,000 clones, about nine tenths of them seen just once; the ten biggest clones take up 1.5% to 1.7%. Seattle-derived patients entered the study during active infection and were followed longitudinally. The CDR3 spans 15 residues. V dropped 4 bases and J dropped 7; count of bases not matched to a gene: 7. Germline assignment: CDR1 SNHLY and CDR2 FYNNEI.

V gene TRBV2 combines with J gene TRBJ1-5, with 10 nucleotides matching TRBD1. This clonotype originated in a woman aged 40 to 50 with COVID-19, enrolled during active disease. Sequencing was performed on peripheral blood. The CDR3 sequence: CASSGLGQGEQPQHF. CDR3 DNA: TGTGCCAGCAGTGGCTTAGGACAGGGGGAACAGCCCCAGCATTTT. The variable domain in full, with the rest retrieved from reference TRBV2 and TRBJ1-5, is EPEVTQTPSHQVTQMGQEVILRCVPISNHLYFYWYRQILGQKVEFLVSFYNNEISEKSEIFDDQFSVERPDGSNFTLKIRSTKLEDSAMYFCASSGLGQGEQPQHFGDGTRLSIL.